The T cell receptor (beta chain) described here comes from a study of neurological immune-mediated disorders. General study findings and limits: Private repertoires in all groups were suggested, as expanded clones shared no CDR3 amino acid sequences across subjects.

Trimming left V 2 bases short and J 7 bases short, with 15 bases between. Germline CDR1 and CDR2: MDHEN and SYDVKM. The CDR3 covers 15 residues. Stored at -80 C, 2 million PBMCs were the source of the unsorted libraries. This clonotype was recorded at least ten times. Its antigen is not identified. The team produced cDNA through 5'RACE using 10-nucleotide random UMIs. TCRdb reprocessed the 5' RACE reads via MiXCR and lists one record per CDR3 protein. This sample has 77,000 or so distinct CDR3 sequences, with roughly 9.9% found just once. This sequence originates from a man in his fifties in good health. The chain carries TRBV28 and TRBJ2-1; D is perhaps TRBD1 (5 bases). The material sequenced was PBMCs. The CDR3 reads CASSLAGYRLNEQFF. The CDR3 coding sequence is TGTGCCAGCAGTTTAGCAGGGTACCGCTTAAATGAGCAGTTCTTC.